The T cell receptor beta chain under discussion was sequenced for a study of T cells in localized non-small cell lung cancer. Germline V gene data show CDR1 as MGHRA and CDR2 as YSYEKL. This CDR3 contains 15 residues. J was trimmed by 4 bases and V by 4 bases; bases with no gene match: 6. Some clones are missing from TCRdb's copy, which holds only in-frame ones; the method was immunoSEQ multiplex PCR. Counted here are some 12,000 clones, around 80% occurring once; the ten biggest clones make up around a fifth. This chain uses TRBV4-1 with TRBJ2-3; the match to TRBD1 covers 9 bases. Material: peripheral blood, obtained before any cancer treatment. This clonotype was sampled from a male donor older than 55 with stage I lung adenocarcinoma. The CDR3 DNA sequence: TGCGCCAGCAGCCCGGGACAGGGAAATTCAGATACGCAGTATTTT. It codes for CASSPGQGNSDTQYF.